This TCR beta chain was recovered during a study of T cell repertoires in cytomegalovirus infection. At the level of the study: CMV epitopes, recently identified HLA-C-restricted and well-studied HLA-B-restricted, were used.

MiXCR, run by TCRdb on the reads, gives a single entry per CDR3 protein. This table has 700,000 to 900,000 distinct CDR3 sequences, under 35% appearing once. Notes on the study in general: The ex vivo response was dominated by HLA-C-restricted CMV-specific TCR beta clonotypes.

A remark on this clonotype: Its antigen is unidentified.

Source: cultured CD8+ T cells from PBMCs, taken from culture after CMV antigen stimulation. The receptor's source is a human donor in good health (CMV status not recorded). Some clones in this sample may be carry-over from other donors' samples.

The CDR3 region is CSAPSDHAQFYGYTF. The CDR3 nucleotides read TGCAGTGCTCCCTCGGACCATGCCCAATTCTATGGCTACACCTTC. The chain has TRBV20-1 and TRBJ1-2; no definite D call. The V end was cut by 5 bases, the J end by 4 bases, with 20 bases between. Germline V gene sequence: CDR1 DFQATT, CDR2 SNEGSKA (reference sequence). The CDR3 has 15 amino acids.